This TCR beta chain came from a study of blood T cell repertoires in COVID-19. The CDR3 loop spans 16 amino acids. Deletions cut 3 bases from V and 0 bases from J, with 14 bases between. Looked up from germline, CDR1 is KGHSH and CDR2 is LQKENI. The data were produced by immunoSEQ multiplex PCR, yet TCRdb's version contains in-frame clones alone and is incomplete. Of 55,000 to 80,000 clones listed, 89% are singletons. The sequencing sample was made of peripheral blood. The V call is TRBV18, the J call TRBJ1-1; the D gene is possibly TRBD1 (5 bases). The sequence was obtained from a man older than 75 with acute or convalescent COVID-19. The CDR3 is CASSPVPGKMNTEAFF. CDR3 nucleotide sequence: TGTGCCAGCTCACCCGTGCCAGGGAAAATGAACACTGAAGCTTTCTTT.